These 21 T cell receptor beta chains were sequenced from one sample in a study of T cell changes during pregnancy in multiple sclerosis. Measured with immunoSEQ multiplex PCR; TCRdb has only the in-frame clones, and not every one. Of under 65,000 clones in the sample, approximately 91% are singletons; the top ten hold roughly 0.6%. The input for sequencing was CD4+ T cells from peripheral blood mononuclear cells, taken after pregnancy. These receptors were obtained from a female donor in good health, enrolled as a control in a pregnancy study.

J is TRBJ1-2 and V is TRBV9; D unclear. The V gene lost 3 bases and the J gene lost 8 bases, with 11 bases spanning the gap. CDR3 length equals 12 residues. Germline V gives CDR1 SGDLS, CDR2 YYNGEE. The CDR3 here is CASSAGVWGYTF. CDR3 DNA: TGTGCCAGCAGCGCCGGGGTGTGGGGCTACACCTTC. Together with reference TRBV9 and TRBJ1-2, the CDR3 gives the full variable domain: DSGVTQTPKHLITATGQRVTLRCSPRSGDLSVYWYQQSLDQGLQFLIQYYNGEERAKGNILERFSAQQFPDLHSELNLSSLELGDSALYFCASSAGVWGYTFGSGTRLTVV.

The rearrangement joins TRBV21-1 to TRBJ2-3; the tabulated D call, TRBD1, remains unverified against the DNA. TRBV21-1 is flagged as a pseudogene. The CDR3 is 18 amino acids. The CDR3 DNA reads as TGTGCCAGCAGCAAAGTGAGTCGTTCAGGCAGACCCACAGATACGCAGTATTTT. Amino acids: CASSKVSRSGRPTDTQYF.

The gene calls are TRBV28 and TRBJ2-2, with D tentatively TRBD1 (5 bases). The CDR3 length is 13 residues. V lost 11 bases and J 1 base, leaving 11 bases between the germline ends. Germline-derived CDR1 and CDR2 are MDHEN and SYDVKM. The chain's CDR3 is CASGSQNTGELFF. CDR3 in DNA: TGTGCCTCAGGGTCCCAGAACACCGGGGAGCTGTTTTTT.

The V gene is TRBV28, the J gene TRBJ1-1; 11 nucleotides align to TRBD1. This CDR3 contains 18 residues. J was trimmed by 1 base and V by 6 bases; bases with no gene match: 13. The germline CDR1 and CDR2 sequences are MDHEN and SYDVKM. As DNA, the CDR3 is TGTGCCAGCAGGGGTATAAAGGACAGGGGGCTTAGGAACACTGAAGCTTTCTTT. Translated, it gives CASRGIKDRGLRNTEAFF.

This chain joins TRBV11-2 and TRBJ2-7; D might be TRBD2 (5 bases). V lost 5 bases to trimming and J lost 3 bases, with 14 bases between them. CDR3 length equals 14 residues. CDR1 SGHAT and CDR2 FQNNGV come from the germline V gene. CDR3 in amino acids: CASSRRSTLYEQYF. The DNA of the CDR3 is TGTGCCAGCAGCCGGAGGAGTACCCTCTACGAGCAGTACTTC.

This sequence joins TRBV5-1 and TRBJ2-7; D is unresolved. Trimming left V 1 base short and J 2 bases short, with 7 bases between. Germline values: CDR1 SGHRS, CDR2 YFSETQ. The CDR3 totals 13 residues. The DNA of the CDR3 is TGCGCCAGCAGCTTGAATCCAACCTACGAGCAGTACTTC. Its protein product is CASSLNPTYEQYF.

The chain joins TRBV6-1 to TRBJ1-1; D gene ambiguous. Per the germline V gene, CDR1 is MNHNS and CDR2 is SASEGT. The CDR3 loop spans 14 amino acids. V dropped 7 bases and J dropped 0 bases, with 12 bases sitting between them. The CDR3 sequence: CASTTWRVNTEAFF. As DNA, the CDR3 is TGTGCCAGCACGACCTGGCGGGTGAACACTGAAGCTTTCTTT.

This rearrangement joins TRBV5-1 to TRBJ2-1, with D possibly being TRBD2 (5 bases). CDR1 SGHRS and CDR2 YFSETQ come from the germline V gene. The length of the CDR3 is 13 residues. Trimming shortened V by 1 base and J by 9 bases, and 11 bases separated the two germline ends. The CDR3 DNA reads TGCGCCAGCAGCTTGAGGCTAGAGGGTGAGCAGTTCTTC. It is translated as CASSLRLEGEQFF.

The rearrangement links TRBV28 to TRBJ2-7; TRBD2 aligns across 14 bases. CDR3 length: 18 amino acids. Germline lookup yields CDR1 MDHEN and CDR2 SYDVKM. The V and J ends lost 6 bases and 3 bases, in that order; junction bases with no gene match: 13. CDR3 coding DNA: TGTGCCAGCAGAGGGGGACTAGCGGGAGTCCCCTCTCTCTACGAGCAGTACTTC. Translated, it gives CASRGGLAGVPSLYEQYF. The full variable domain, its missing parts supplied by reference TRBV28 and TRBJ2-7, is DVKVTQSSRYLVKRTGEKVFLECVQDMDHENMFWYRQDPGLGLRLIYFSYDVKMKEKGDIPEGYSVSREKKERFSLILESASTNQTSMYLCASRGGLAGVPSLYEQYFGPGTRLTVT.

J is TRBJ1-2 and V is TRBV6-5; TRBD1 matches at 8 bases. Losses at the gene ends were 6 bases for V and 6 bases for J; bases not matched to a gene: 6. There are 13 residues in the CDR3. Germline V gives CDR1 MNHEY, CDR2 SVGAGI. The CDR3 DNA reads TGTGCCAGCAGGTCGGGACAGGCCAATGGCTACACCTTC. This sequence encodes CASRSGQANGYTF.

V and J are TRBV19 and TRBJ2-5; TRBD2 agrees at 9 bases. Germline loops: CDR1 LNHDA, CDR2 SQIVND (reference sequence). The length of the CDR3 is 15 residues. V lost 3 bases, J lost 1 base, and 3 bases stayed unmatched. CDR3 in amino acids: CASSMLAGSQETQYF. The CDR3 DNA reads as TGTGCCAGTAGTATGCTAGCGGGGAGCCAAGAGACCCAGTACTTC.

The V gene is TRBV19, the J gene TRBJ2-1; 12 nucleotides agree with TRBD2. The CDR3 totals 15 residues. Germline V gives CDR1 LNHDA, CDR2 SQIVND (reference sequence). The V segment lost 7 bases and the J segment 9 bases; nucleotides outside the gene matches: 10. CDR3 coding DNA: TGTGCCAGTACCAAGAAGACTAGCGGGAGTGGTGAGCAGTTCTTC. It encodes CASTKKTSGSGEQFF.

The chain couples TRBV7-3 to TRBJ2-6; D ambiguous. The CDR3 runs to 15 residues. CDR1 is SGHTA and CDR2 is FQGTGA in the germline V gene. The germline V and J ends were trimmed by 3 bases and 2 bases, with 8 bases remaining between them. The CDR3, as DNA: TGTGCCAGCAGCTTGATAGCTACTGGGGCCAACGTCCTGACTTTC. Its protein product is CASSLIATGANVLTF.

V is TRBV4-1 and J is TRBJ2-7, with 12 positions matching TRBD2. The V and J ends lost 1 base and 7 bases, in that order; junction bases with no gene match: 11. The germline CDR1 and CDR2 sequences are MGHRA and YSYEKL. This CDR3 is 17 amino acids long. The DNA for the CDR3 is TGCGCCAGCAGCCAAGGGAGGGCTAGCGGGAGGGCTAGGGAGCAGTACTTC. It translates to CASSQGRASGRAREQYF.

The chain uses TRBV7-9 and TRBJ2-5, with TRBD2 identical over 9 bases. The length of the CDR3 is 15 residues. Germline lookup yields CDR1 SEHNR and CDR2 FQNEAQ (reference sequence). The V and J ends lost 4 bases and 2 bases, in that order; junction bases with no gene match: 5. CDR3 nucleotides: TGTGCCAGCAGCTATCGGCGGGGGGGTCAAGAGACCCAGTACTTC. The encoded protein is CASSYRRGGQETQYF.

This chain joins TRBV5-1 and TRBJ1-4; the D gene is possibly TRBD1 (6 bases). Germline V gives CDR1 SGHRS, CDR2 YFSETQ. Trimming pared 2 bases from V and 4 bases from J, leaving 15 bases between. CDR3 size: 16 residues. The CDR3 coding sequence is TGCGCCAGCAGCTTCACTCCTGGACAGCATAATGAAAAACTGTTTTTT. Its translation is CASSFTPGQHNEKLFF.

The chain recombines TRBV7-2 with TRBJ2-7; tentative D call: TRBD1 (6 bases). Germline values: CDR1 SGHTA, CDR2 FQGNSA. V lost 4 bases to trimming and J lost 3 bases, with 13 bases between them. The length of the CDR3 is 14 residues. As DNA, the CDR3 is TGTGCCAGCAGCTCGAAGGACAGCCTCTACGAGCAGTACTTC. Its translation: CASSSKDSLYEQYF.

The V and J genes are TRBV27 and TRBJ1-2, with unresolved D. The CDR3 is 14 residues long. Looked up from germline, CDR1 is MNHEY and CDR2 is SMNVEV (reference sequence). V gave up 2 bases and J gave up 7 bases, with 14 bases separating them. In DNA form, the CDR3 reads TGTGCCAGCAGTTTAATGCGGGAGGCGCCTGGCTACACCTTC. It translates to CASSLMREAPGYTF.

The J gene is TRBJ1-6, the V gene TRBV2; 7 bases match TRBD1. The CDR3 runs to 13 residues. The germline V gene encodes CDR1 SNHLY and CDR2 FYNNEI. V was pared by 6 bases and J by 7 bases, with 3 bases of the junction left unmatched. CDR3 sequence: CASSGDRNSPLHF. The CDR3 DNA follows: TGTGCCAGCAGCGGGGACAGAAATTCACCCCTCCACTTT.

The gene calls are TRBV7-2 and TRBJ2-7; weak D call: TRBD1 (5 bases). Per germline, CDR1 SGHTA and CDR2 FQGNSA. The CDR3 length is 15 residues. Trimming shortened V by 7 bases and J by 5 bases, and 21 bases separated the two germline ends. CDR3 nucleotide sequence: TGTGCCAGCACCGTTACCCTGACAGACCTTAACGAGCAGTACTTC. This codes for CASTVTLTDLNEQYF.

V usage is TRBV5-1 and J usage is TRBJ1-2, with TRBD1 matching over 8 bases. V lost 4 bases, J lost 8 bases, and 10 bases stayed unmatched. The CDR3 has 14 amino acids. Germline lookup yields CDR1 SGHRS and CDR2 YFSETQ. The CDR3 DNA is TGCGCCAGCAGCATGACAGGGGCCCTTAGGGGCTACACCTTC. This translates into CASSMTGALRGYTF.